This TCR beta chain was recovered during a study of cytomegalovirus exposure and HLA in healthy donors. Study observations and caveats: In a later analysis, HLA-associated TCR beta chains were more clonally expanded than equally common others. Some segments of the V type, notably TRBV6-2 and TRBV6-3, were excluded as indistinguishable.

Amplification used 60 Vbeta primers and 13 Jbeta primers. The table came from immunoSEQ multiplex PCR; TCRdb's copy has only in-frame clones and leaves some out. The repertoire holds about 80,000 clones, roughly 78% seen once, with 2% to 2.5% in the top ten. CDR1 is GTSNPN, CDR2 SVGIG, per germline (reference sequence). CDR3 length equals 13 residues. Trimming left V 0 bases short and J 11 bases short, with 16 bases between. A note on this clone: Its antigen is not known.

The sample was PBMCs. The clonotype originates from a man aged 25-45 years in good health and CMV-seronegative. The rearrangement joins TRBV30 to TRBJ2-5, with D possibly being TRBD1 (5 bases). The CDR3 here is CAWSVGVGVEQYF. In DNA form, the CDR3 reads TGTGCCTGGAGTGTAGGGGTGGGTGTTGAGCAGTACTTC.